The rows below give T cell receptor beta chains drawn from one sample of a study of T cell responses to AZD1222 COVID-19 vaccine. Assay: immunoSEQ multiplex PCR; the TCRdb copy retains only in-frame clones and omits some. The sample lists about 270,000 clones; almost 95% were seen once. This specimen consisted of peripheral blood, obtained 28 days after the second AZD1222 dose. The receptors here all came from an adult who received the AZD1222 COVID-19 vaccine. Both conserved end residues are part of each CDR3. The D gene is left open where the match is weak. Clone size is given for some rows only: seen once, a few or many times, or a class if the clone is expanded.

V	D	size	J	CDR3	DNA
TRBV7-2	TRBD1	NA	TRBJ2-2	CASRLTQGARTGELFF	TGTGCCAGCAGACTTACCCAGGGGGCCCGCACCGGGGAGCTGTTTTTT
TRBV6-5	NA	NA	TRBJ1-6	CASSYKLTRGGSPLHF	TGTGCCAGCAGTTACAAACTGACAAGGGGGGGTTCACCCCTCCACTTT
TRBV28	NA	NA	TRBJ2-1	CASSLFTVGHNEQFF	TGTGCCAGCAGTTTATTCACCGTGGGTCACAATGAGCAGTTCTTC
TRBV6-2/TRBV6-3	NA	NA	TRBJ2-3	CASSQGTPSTDTQYF	TGTGCCAGCAGTCAAGGGACACCTAGCACAGATACGCAGTATTTT
TRBV5-1	TRBD2	NA	TRBJ2-2	CASNSGGDAGELFF	TGCGCCAGCAATAGCGGGGGAGACGCCGGGGAGCTGTTTTTT
TRBV7-8	TRBD2	NA	TRBJ2-7	CASSLASGRRYEQYF	TGTGCCAGCAGCTTGGCTAGCGGGAGACGCTACGAGCAGTACTTC
TRBV19	NA	NA	TRBJ1-2	CASSIRGEPRWGYTF	TGTGCCAGTAGTATTCGGGGGGAGCCTCGATGGGGCTACACCTTC
TRBV2	NA	few	TRBJ2-1	CASSDAADEQFF	TGTGCCAGCAGTGATGCGGCAGATGAGCAGTTCTTC
TRBV7-3	TRBD2	NA	TRBJ2-7	CASSFSGGPQYF	TGTGCCAGCAGCTTTAGCGGGGGGCCCCAGTACTTC
TRBV6-1	TRBD1	NA	TRBJ1-4	CASSEAGDSVEKLFF	TGTGCCAGCAGTGAAGCCGGGGACAGTGTTGAAAAACTGTTTTTT
TRBV3-1/TRBV3-2	NA	NA	TRBJ2-1	CASSQGGLKFIF	TGTGCCAGCAGCCAAGGAGGACTTAAGTTTATCTTC
TRBV5-6	NA	NA	TRBJ1-3	CASSLRGAGVGNTIYF	TGTGCCAGCAGCTTGCGCGGGGCCGGTGTTGGAAACACCATATATTTT
TRBV19	TRBD1	NA	TRBJ1-4	CASSILTGQGSTNEKLFF	TGTGCCAGTAGTATACTAACGGGACAGGGGTCAACTAATGAAAAACTGTTTTTT
TRBV24-1	NA	NA	TRBJ2-6	CATSDPGSGANVLTF	TGTGCCACCAGTGATCCGGGGAGTGGGGCCAACGTCCTGACTTTC
TRBV28	NA	NA	TRBJ1-2	CAGRRQNTEGYTF	TGTGCCGGCCGCCGTCAAAACACCGAGGGCTACACCTTC
TRBV5-4	NA	NA	TRBJ2-1	CASNPRVGEQFF	TGTGCCAGCAACCCCAGGGTAGGAGAGCAGTTCTTC
TRBV18	NA	NA	TRBJ2-1	CASSPGAGGPDEQFF	TGTGCCAGCTCACCTGGAGCAGGGGGGCCGGATGAGCAGTTCTTC
TRBV21-1	NA	NA	TRBJ2-2	CASSPQRGEGSYTGELFF	TGTGCCAGCAGCCCCCAAAGAGGTGAAGGCAGTTACACCGGGGAGCTGTTTTTT
TRBV20-1	NA	NA	TRBJ2-1	CSASTTSGSNEQFF	TGCAGTGCTAGTACTACCTCGGGAAGCAATGAGCAGTTCTTC
TRBV4-2	TRBD2	NA	TRBJ2-5	CASSQESGRAPETQYF	TGTGCCAGCAGCCAAGAAAGCGGGAGGGCCCCGGAGACCCAGTACTTC
TRBV3-1/TRBV3-2	NA	NA	TRBJ1-1	CASTVLGGEAFF	TGTGCCAGCACCGTTCTGGGGGGTGAAGCTTTCTTT
TRBV4-1	NA	NA	TRBJ2-1	CASRLNEQFF	TGCGCCAGCAGGTTAAATGAGCAGTTCTTC
TRBV5-1	NA	NA	TRBJ1-4	CASSEGRRNEKLFF	TGCGCCAGCAGCGAGGGACGGAGAAATGAAAAACTGTTTTTT
TRBV2	NA	NA	TRBJ2-3	CASSVLKNTQYF	TGTGCCAGCAGTGTCCTGAAGAATACGCAGTATTTT
TRBV7-9	NA	NA	TRBJ1-3	CASSRGGSGNTIYF	TGTGCCAGCAGCCGGGGAGGCTCTGGAAACACCATATATTTT
TRBV10-3	NA	NA	TRBJ2-2	CAISESVIGELFF	TGTGCCATCAGTGAGTCGGTGATCGGGGAGCTGTTTTTT
TRBV28	NA	NA	TRBJ2-4	CASSLRGSKNIQYF	TGTGCCAGCAGTTTAAGGGGGAGCAAAAACATTCAGTACTTC
TRBV12-5	NA	NA	TRBJ1-4	CASDPPGLHNEKLFF	TGTGCTAGTGATCCCCCGGGACTGCATAATGAAAAACTGTTTTTT
TRBV7-2	TRBD2	NA	TRBJ2-7	CASSLATSGRIYEQYF	TGTGCCAGCAGCTTAGCCACTAGCGGGAGAATCTACGAGCAGTACTTC
TRBV27	NA	NA	TRBJ2-1	CASSIGGPYNEQFF	TGTGCCAGCAGTATCGGGGGTCCCTACAATGAGCAGTTCTTC
TRBV28	NA	NA	TRBJ1-2	CASMTETYGYTF	TGTGCCAGCATGACAGAGACCTATGGCTACACCTTC
TRBV11-2	NA	NA	TRBJ2-7	CASSLVVGNYEQYF	TGTGCCAGCAGCTTAGTGGTGGGTAACTACGAGCAGTACTTC
TRBV19	TRBD1	NA	TRBJ1-6	CASSIIRDRNSPLHF	TGTGCCAGTAGTATAATCCGGGACAGAAATTCACCCCTCCACTTT
TRBV19	TRBD2	NA	TRBJ2-7	CASSMASGIAEQYF	TGTGCCAGTAGTATGGCTAGCGGAATTGCCGAGCAGTACTTC
TRBV27	NA	NA	TRBJ2-1	CASSFARGGEQFF	TGTGCCAGCAGTTTCGCGAGGGGCGGTGAGCAGTTCTTC
TRBV7-6	NA	NA	TRBJ2-1	CASSFLGGAHNEQFF	TGTGCCAGCAGCTTCCTGGGGGGGGCACACAATGAGCAGTTCTTC
TRBV9	NA	NA	TRBJ2-2	CASSVAGGGELFF	TGTGCCAGCAGCGTCGCAGGTGGCGGGGAGCTGTTTTTT
TRBV2	NA	NA	TRBJ1-2	CASSEEGGRTF	TGTGCCAGCAGTGAAGAAGGAGGACGCACCTTC
TRBV19	NA	once	TRBJ1-2	CASGAGYTF	TGTGCCAGTGGCGCAGGCTACACCTTC
TRBV5-4	NA	NA	TRBJ1-4	CASSSGRGGEKLFF	TGTGCCAGCAGCTCTGGGAGAGGAGGGGAAAAACTGTTTTTT
TRBV7-9	NA	NA	TRBJ2-3	CASSLREGWVTDTQYF	TGTGCCAGCAGCTTACGTGAGGGGTGGGTTACAGATACGCAGTATTTT
TRBV19	TRBD1	NA	TRBJ1-2	CASRGTGVDGYTF	TGTGCCAGTAGGGGGACAGGGGTAGATGGCTACACCTTC
TRBV19	TRBD1	NA	TRBJ1-2	CASATGSLYSYTF	TGTGCCAGTGCGACAGGGTCCCTCTACAGCTACACCTTC
TRBV19	TRBD1	NA	TRBJ2-7	CASSPGTGSYEQYF	TGTGCCAGTAGTCCCGGGACAGGATCCTACGAGCAGTACTTC
TRBV5-4	NA	NA	TRBJ2-1	CASSLNPNNEQFF	TGTGCCAGCAGCCTGAACCCCAACAATGAGCAGTTCTTC
TRBV12-3/TRBV12-4	NA	NA	TRBJ2-7	CASSLGNPYEQYF	TGTGCCAGCAGTTTGGGGAACCCCTACGAGCAGTACTTC
TRBV6-5	NA	NA	TRBJ1-1	CASSHGPPLGAFF	TGTGCCAGCAGTCACGGACCCCCCCTGGGGGCTTTCTTT
TRBV11-3	NA	NA	TRBJ2-2	CASSLDHGELFF	TGTGCCAGCAGCTTAGACCACGGGGAGCTGTTTTTT